Presented here are 7 T cell receptor beta chains from one specimen sequenced in a study of blood T cell repertoires in COVID-19. The repertoire was sequenced with immunoSEQ multiplex PCR; TCRdb's copy has only in-frame clones and lacks some. Here the sample spans roughly 140,000 clones, roughly 80% being singletons. Source material: peripheral blood. The receptors derive from a man in his sixties or seventies with acute or convalescent COVID-19.

The chain is built from TRBV28 and TRBJ1-1; D is perhaps TRBD1 (5 bases). CDR1 is MDHEN, CDR2 SYDVKM, per germline. There are 14 residues in the CDR3. V was clipped by 3 bases and J by 4 bases, with 12 bases between them. CDR3 in DNA: TGTGCCAGCAGTTTGATATCGGGGGGCACTGAAGCTTTCTTT. This codes for CASSLISGGTEAFF.

The V gene is TRBV5-1, the J gene TRBJ2-5, with a tentative D call TRBD1 (6 bases). Germline lookup yields CDR1 SGHRS and CDR2 YFSETQ. The CDR3 runs to 14 residues. Trimming pared 4 bases from V and 5 bases from J, leaving 15 bases between. The CDR3 sequence: CASSRNGQQETQYF. The CDR3 nucleotides read TGCGCCAGCAGCCGAAACGGACAGCAGGAGACCCAGTACTTC.

V gene TRBV5-1 combines with J gene TRBJ2-7, with 8 bases aligning to TRBD1. CDR3 length: 13 residues. The V segment lost 1 base and the J segment 5 bases; nucleotides outside the gene matches: 2. Germline CDR1 SGHRS, CDR2 YFSETQ. CDR3 nucleotides: TGCGCCAGCAGCTTGTCGGACAGGGACGAGCAGTACTTC. It translates to CASSLSDRDEQYF.

The gene calls are TRBV5-1 and TRBJ2-5; the match to TRBD1 covers 10 bases. The DNA matches TRBJ2-7 better at its end, which makes the J call doubtful. The CDR3 is made up of 16 amino acids. Germline-derived CDR1 and CDR2 are SGHRS and YFSETQ. In nucleotides, the CDR3 is TGCGCCAGCAGCCTGTTCCCCGGACAGGGGGGGAACGAGCAGTACTTC. Translating gives CASSLFPGQGGNEQYF.

The chain links TRBV9 to TRBJ2-3; 10 positions match TRBD2. CDR3 length: 14 residues. The J segment lost 4 bases and the V segment lost 3 bases, leaving 2 bases of the junction unmatched. Per the germline V gene, CDR1 is SGDLS and CDR2 is YYNGEE. The CDR3 DNA is TGTGCCAGCAGCGCCGGACTAGCGGCAGATACGCAGTATTTT. The encoded protein is CASSAGLAADTQYF.

The rearrangement joins TRBV5-4 to TRBJ1-4, with 8 bases matching TRBD1. The V segment lost 4 bases and the J segment 8 bases; nucleotides outside the gene matches: 16. The CDR3 consists of 17 residues. The germline gives CDR1 SGHNT, CDR2 YYREEE (reference sequence). The chain's CDR3 is CASSPGAPDRAGEKLFF. The CDR3 region has the DNA TGTGCCAGCAGCCCTGGAGCCCCGGACAGGGCGGGGGAAAAACTGTTTTTT. The full variable domain, its missing parts supplied by reference TRBV5-4 and TRBJ1-4, is ETGVTQSPTHLIKTRGQQVTLRCSSQSGHNTVSWYQQALGQGPQFIFQYYREEENGRGNFPPRFSGLQFPNYSSELNVNALELDDSALYLCASSPGAPDRAGEKLFFGSGTQLSVL.

CDR3 DNA: TGTGCCAGCAGAGAGGGAGATCAGCCCCAGCATTTT. Translated: CASREGDQPQHF. The chain links TRBV28 to TRBJ1-5, with no clear D. This CDR3 has 12 amino acids. CDR1 is MDHEN and CDR2 is SYDVKM in the germline V gene. Trimming stripped 6 bases from V and 5 bases from J, with 8 bases between. The full variable domain, with the rest looked up from reference TRBV28 and TRBJ1-5, is DVKVTQSSRYLVKRTGEKVFLECVQDMDHENMFWYRQDPGLGLRLIYFSYDVKMKEKGDIPEGYSVSREKKERFSLILESASTNQTSMYLCASREGDQPQHFGDGTRLSIL.